The present T cell receptor beta chain was sequenced within a study of blood T cell repertoires in COVID-19. Study summary: COVID-19 samples, acute and convalescent, were from the United States, Italy and Spain. PBMCs, B-cell-depleted T cells, or T cells were the source of the cDNA or gDNA that made up the material.

V lost 9 bases, J lost 9 bases, and 13 bases stayed unmatched. CDR3 length: 15 residues. Germline CDR1 and CDR2: KGHDR and SFDVKD. This clone was picked up a small number of times. Original processing notes: Amplification from reference gene primers served as the basis for estimated nucleated cell counts. The assay was immunoSEQ multiplex PCR, and TCRdb's table has in-frame clones only and misses some. V and J calls and clone size are given by that table; D and trimming were obtained from the DNA. The table includes a few hundred thousand clones, about 84% detected once. The receptor comes from a woman between 45 and 60 years old with acute or convalescent COVID-19. Input material: peripheral blood. The rearrangement uses TRBV24-1 and TRBJ1-5; TRBD1 aligns across 10 bases. The CDR3 DNA follows: TGTGCCACCCTCCCGGACAGGGGGGTCCAGCCGCCCCAGCATTTT. Translation: CATLPDRGVQPPQHF.